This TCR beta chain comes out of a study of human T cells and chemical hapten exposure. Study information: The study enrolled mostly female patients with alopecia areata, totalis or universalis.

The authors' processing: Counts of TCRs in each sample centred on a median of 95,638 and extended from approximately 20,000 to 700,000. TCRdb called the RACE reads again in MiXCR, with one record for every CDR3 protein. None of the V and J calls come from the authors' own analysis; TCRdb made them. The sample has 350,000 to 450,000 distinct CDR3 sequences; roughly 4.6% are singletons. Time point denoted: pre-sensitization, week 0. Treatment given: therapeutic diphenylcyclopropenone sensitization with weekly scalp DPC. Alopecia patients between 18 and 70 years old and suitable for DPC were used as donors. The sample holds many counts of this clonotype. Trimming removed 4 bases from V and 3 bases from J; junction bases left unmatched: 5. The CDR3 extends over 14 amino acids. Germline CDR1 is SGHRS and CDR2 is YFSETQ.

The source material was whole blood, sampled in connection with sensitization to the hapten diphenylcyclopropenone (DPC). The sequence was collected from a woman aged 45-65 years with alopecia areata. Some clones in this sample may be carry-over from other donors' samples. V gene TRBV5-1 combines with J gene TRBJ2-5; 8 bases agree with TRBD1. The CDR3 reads CASSPGQGKETQYF. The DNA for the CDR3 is TGCGCCAGCAGCCCAGGACAGGGCAAAGAGACCCAGTACTTC.